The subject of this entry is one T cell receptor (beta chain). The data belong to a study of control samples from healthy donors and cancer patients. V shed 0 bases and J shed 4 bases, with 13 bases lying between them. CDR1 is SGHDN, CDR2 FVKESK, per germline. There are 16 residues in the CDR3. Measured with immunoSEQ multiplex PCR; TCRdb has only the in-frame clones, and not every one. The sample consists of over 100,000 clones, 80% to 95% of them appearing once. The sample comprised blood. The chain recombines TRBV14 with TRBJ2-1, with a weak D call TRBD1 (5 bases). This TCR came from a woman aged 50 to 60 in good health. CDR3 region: CASSQDRDSKYNEQFF. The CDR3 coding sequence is TGTGCCAGCAGCCAAGACCGCGACAGCAAATACAATGAGCAGTTCTTC. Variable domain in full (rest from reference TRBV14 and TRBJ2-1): EAGVTQFPSHSVIEKGQTVTLRCDPISGHDNLYWYRRVMGKEIKFLLHFVKESKQDESGMPNNRFLAERTGGTYSTLKVQPAELEDSGVYFCASSQDRDSKYNEQFFGPGTRLTVL.